This paragraph covers one TCR beta chain sequence. Its antigen is still unknown. The record has no base qualities; no much larger clone is one base away. The entry originates in a study of T cell clonotyping in hematopoietic cell transplantation (dated by TCRdb to 2020 to 2023). Regarding the complete study: The study collected more than 120 blood samples from some 35 consecutive transplant recipients and their related donors. Recruitment of patients was conducted between late 2015 and early 2017, and follow-up was continued until late 2020 or death.

The time point label, as the study defines it: 30 days after allo-HCT. Blood from recipients was drawn about 28 days before transplant and again at days 30, 100 and 180 after transplant. Using Nuclei Lysis Solution, genomic DNA was extracted from unfractionated peripheral blood mononuclear cells that were either fresh or cryopreserved. With the immunoSEQ assay, which is a bias-controlled multiplex PCR relying on V- and J-specific primers, TCR beta CDR3 regions were amplified from genomic DNA. In a second PCR step, a proprietary barcode and Illumina adapter sequences were attached to the CDR3 amplicons. An Illumina MiSeq instrument was used to sequence the CDR3 libraries. Concerning the study's data processing: Export and quality control were handled in immunoSEQ Analyzer 3.0, while downstream analyses relied on R Bioconductor and Immunarch. Only productive rearrangements in the normalized downsampled data set were used to calculate repertoire metrics. Pathologically expanded clonotypes were defined as those larger than 5 templates in the normalized cohort. Repertoire diversity was measured with the Inverse Simpson Index. To capture all clonotypes, the CMV-specificity analyses were run on the non-normalized data set. TCRdb obtained this table from immuneACCESS and retained in-frame rearrangements with V and J assigned. These tables miss some clones; where compared with another copy, unresolved V genes account for less than half of the shortfall, and the remainder is unexplained. That table gives V, J and clone size, and the DNA gave D and trimming. This sample has 13,000 to 15,000 clones in its table, and 85% to 95% of those were observed once. The ten top clones hold over 3.5% of the sample.

The study at large found these results: Recipient TCR diversity fell after transplant, with pathologically expanded clonotypes rising progressively from day 30 to day 180. Donor and pretransplant recipient Inverse Simpson Index values predicted broader posttransplant TCR repertoire diversity. The sample size was limited and the cells went unsorted, which meant the CD4 and CD8 repertoire contributions could not be told apart. Overlap with donor repertoires was found for only a small fraction of recipient repertoires, with over 95% found to appear de novo at the given depth.

Trimming removed 7 bases from V and 4 bases from J, leaving 14 bases between the germline ends. The germline V gene provides CDR1 SQVTM and CDR2 ANQGSEA. Spanning cysteine to phenylalanine, the CDR3 consists of 12 amino acids. Here the CDR3 DNA is all that survives: 36 bases in frame from base 1. Sequencing was performed on PBMCs, taken 30 days after allogeneic stem cell transplant. The TCR originated in a male patient aged 55 to 69 who had an allogeneic stem cell transplant from an unrelated donor, so the T cells may come from the graft donor. Some clones in this sample may be carry-over from other donors' samples. The V gene is TRBV29-1 and the J gene is TRBJ2-7; tentative D gene TRBD2, with 6 bases matching. CDR3 loop: CSAGGSWYEQYF. In nucleotide form, the sequence is TGCAGCGCCGGGGGTAGCTGGTACGAGCAGTACTTC.